A single sample is the source of the 19 T cell receptor beta chains below, sequenced in a study of blood T cell repertoires in COVID-19. Clones were sequenced by immunoSEQ multiplex PCR, and TCRdb holds only the in-frame ones, with some missing. The sample has around 250,000 clones, 84% seen once. The specimen sequenced was peripheral blood. The origin of the receptors is a human donor in a cohort sampled during active COVID-19.

The rearrangement links TRBV7-2 to TRBJ2-3, with TRBD2 identical over 8 bases. J was trimmed by 4 bases and V by 4 bases; bases with no gene match: 7. CDR1 and CDR2 from the germline V gene are SGHTA and FQGNSA. The CDR3 is 15 amino acids. CDR3 protein: CASSSRGGWADTQYF. CDR3 DNA sequence: TGTGCCAGCAGCTCCCGGGGGGGATGGGCAGATACGCAGTATTTT.

This clone was detected once. The gene calls are TRBV5-1 and TRBJ2-5, with TRBD1 as a possible D gene (6 bases). CDR3 length: 16 amino acids. Trimming removed 4 bases at V and 5 bases at J, with 21 bases between. CDR1 is SGHRS, CDR2 YFSETQ, per germline. The CDR3 spells CASSPEGQKKGETQYF. In DNA form, the CDR3 reads TGCGCCAGCAGCCCAGAGGGACAAAAAAAGGGGGAGACCCAGTACTTC.

V gene TRBV7-2 combines with J gene TRBJ2-5; 9 positions agree with TRBD2. The CDR3 loop spans 16 amino acids. The V segment lost 5 bases and the J segment 2 bases; nucleotides outside the gene matches: 9. Germline assignment: CDR1 SGHTA and CDR2 FQGNSA. The CDR3 DNA follows: TGTGCCAGCAGCCCTAGGTTGCGGGGGGGTCAAGAGACCCAGTACTTC. Translation: CASSPRLRGGQETQYF.

This rearrangement joins TRBV3-1 (or the pseudogene TRBV3-2) to TRBJ1-2; TRBD1 aligns across 8 bases. The CDR3 is 15 amino acids. The V and J ends lost 4 bases and 2 bases, in that order; junction bases with no gene match: 6. CDR1 LGHDT and CDR2 YNNKEL come from the germline V gene (reference sequence). CDR3 in amino acids: CASSPRDRFNYGYTF. DNA of the CDR3: TGTGCCAGCAGCCCGAGGGACAGGTTCAACTATGGCTACACCTTC.

This chain connects TRBV18 to TRBJ1-1; D not resolved. The germline V gene encodes CDR1 KGHSH and CDR2 LQKENI. This CDR3 has 12 residues. With 3 bases removed from V and 11 bases from J, the gap between germline ends came to 13 bases. The CDR3 region is CASSPIRGYAFF. CDR3 sequence (DNA): TGTGCCAGCTCACCCATCCGGGGATATGCTTTCTTT.

The chain carries TRBV28 and TRBJ1-2; 9 bases line up with TRBD1. The CDR3 is made up of 15 amino acids. V shed 2 bases and J 3 bases; nucleotides not matched to a gene: 4. CDR1 and CDR2 (germline): MDHEN, SYDVKM. The CDR3 nucleotides read TGTGCCAGCAGTTTAGGGACAGGGCGATACTATGGCTACACCTTC. The encoded protein is CASSLGTGRYYGYTF.

The chain is built from TRBV5-4 and TRBJ1-1, with 7 positions matching TRBD1. Germline loops: CDR1 SGHNT, CDR2 YYREEE (reference sequence). V shed 0 bases and J 5 bases; nucleotides not matched to a gene: 4. The CDR3 is made up of 14 amino acids. CDR3 DNA sequence: TGTGCCAGCAGCTTGGCAAGGGGGCTGACTGAAGCTTTCTTT. It specifies CASSLARGLTEAFF.

The rearrangement uses TRBV29-1 and TRBJ2-1; 8 nucleotides line up with TRBD1. J lost 7 bases, V lost 6 bases, and 5 bases had no gene match. This CDR3 has 12 residues. Germline V gene lookup returns CDR1 SQVTM and CDR2 ANQGSEA. CDR3 in amino acids: CSVKDRANEQFF. CDR3 nucleotides: TGCAGCGTCAAGGACAGGGCTAATGAGCAGTTCTTC.

The V gene is TRBV18, the J gene TRBJ2-1; 12 bases are shared with TRBD2. V lost 6 bases, J lost 0 bases, and 12 bases stayed unmatched. From germline, CDR1 is KGHSH and CDR2 LQKENI. The CDR3 contains 19 residues. The CDR3 is CASSPPGTSGLSSYNEQFF. The CDR3 DNA sequence: TGTGCCAGCTCCCCTCCCGGGACTAGCGGGTTGAGCTCCTACAATGAGCAGTTCTTC. Full variable domain (outside the CDR3, taken from reference TRBV18 and TRBJ2-1): NAGVMQNPRHLVRRRGQEARLRCSPMKGHSHVYWYRQLPEEGLKFMVYLQKENIIDESGMPKERFSAEFPKEGPSILRIQQVVRGDSAAYFCASSPPGTSGLSSYNEQFFGPGTRLTVL.

The chain combines TRBV13 with TRBJ2-7; 8 bases are shared with TRBD2. Germline-derived CDR1 and CDR2 are PRHDT and FYEKMQ (reference sequence). Trimming removed 6 bases from V and 0 bases from J; junction bases left unmatched: 10. There are 16 residues in the CDR3. The CDR3 spells CASRGGERENSYEQYF. Here the CDR3 DNA reads TGTGCCAGCAGAGGAGGGGAGCGGGAGAACTCCTACGAGCAGTACTTC.

This sequence joins TRBV10-3 and TRBJ1-3; a weak D match, TRBD1 (6 bases). CDR3 size: 15 residues. The V end was cut by 0 bases, the J end by 8 bases, with 14 bases between. Per the germline V gene, CDR1 is ENHRY and CDR2 is SYGVKD. This CDR3 reads CAISESQGMKDTIYF. Written as DNA, the CDR3 is TGTGCCATCAGTGAGTCCCAGGGGATGAAGGACACCATATATTTT.

This chain connects TRBV4-3 to TRBJ2-7, with 10 bases that match TRBD1. The CDR3 runs 16 residues. Germline V gene lookup returns CDR1 LGHNA and CDR2 YSLEER. V shed 0 bases and J 3 bases; nucleotides not matched to a gene: 5. The CDR3 DNA is TGCGCCAGCAGCCAAGATCTTCGGGACAGGGGCTACGAGCAGTACTTC. Protein: CASSQDLRDRGYEQYF.

The chain couples TRBV6-5 to TRBJ2-7, with 9 bases matching TRBD1. Germline CDR1 is MNHEY and CDR2 is SVGAGI. The CDR3 is made up of 15 amino acids. Trimming took 6 bases from V and 6 from J; bases not matched to a gene: 12. The CDR3 protein is CASSHEGQGLAEQYF. In nucleotides, the CDR3 is TGTGCCAGCAGCCACGAGGGACAGGGTTTAGCCGAGCAGTACTTC.

A single count supports this clone. The CDR3 DNA reads TGCAGTGCTAGTGGGTCCGGGGGAGGTACGCAGTATTTT. Its protein product is CSASGSGGGTQYF. This chain joins TRBV20-1 and TRBJ2-3, with TRBD2 as a possible D gene (6 bases). In germline, CDR1 is DFQATT, CDR2 SNEGSKA (reference sequence). The length of the CDR3 is 13 residues. Trimming left V 3 bases short and J 8 bases short, with 15 bases between.

In its sample, this clone was seen once. The chain joins TRBV20-1 to TRBJ2-4; no clear D. CDR1 DFQATT and CDR2 SNEGSKA come from the germline V gene (reference sequence). V was clipped by 6 bases and J by 1 base, with 4 bases between them. There are 11 residues in the CDR3. The CDR3: CSAVAKNIQYF. The CDR3 DNA reads as TGCAGTGCCGTGGCCAAAAACATTCAGTACTTC.

The chain combines TRBV16 with TRBJ1-2; D is perhaps TRBD1 (6 bases). The V gene lost 3 bases and the J gene lost 2 bases, with 22 bases spanning the gap. The CDR3 runs to 18 residues. Germline-derived CDR1 and CDR2 are KGHSY and FQNENV. The CDR3 spells CASSHGFDRKSQNYGYTF. CDR3 coding DNA: TGTGCCAGCAGCCACGGTTTTGACAGGAAATCTCAGAACTATGGCTACACCTTC.

This chain joins TRBV7-2 and TRBJ2-1; 11 nucleotides match TRBD2. CDR3 size: 15 residues. Germline-derived CDR1 and CDR2 are SGHTA and FQGNSA. V was pared by 3 bases and J by 7 bases, with 5 bases of the junction left unmatched. This CDR3 is CASSFNPSGGNEQFF. The DNA of the CDR3 is TGTGCCAGCAGCTTTAATCCTAGCGGGGGGAATGAGCAGTTCTTC.

The chain has TRBV18 and TRBJ2-5; D not certain. CDR1 KGHSH and CDR2 LQKENI come from the germline V gene. V dropped 3 bases and J dropped 4 bases, with 9 bases sitting between them. The CDR3 sequence is 13 residues long. The chain's CDR3 is CASSPSFGETQYF. The DNA of the CDR3 is TGTGCCAGCTCACCTAGTTTTGGAGAGACCCAGTACTTC.

The chain joins TRBV6-5 to TRBJ1-3; perhaps TRBD1 as D (6 bases). This CDR3 comprises 14 residues. Trimming stripped 8 bases from V and 3 bases from J, with 14 bases between. Germline CDR1 MNHEY, CDR2 SVGAGI. CDR3 region: CASGGGEGGNTIYF. For the CDR3, the DNA is TGTGCCAGCGGGGGGGGCGAAGGTGGAAACACCATATATTTT.